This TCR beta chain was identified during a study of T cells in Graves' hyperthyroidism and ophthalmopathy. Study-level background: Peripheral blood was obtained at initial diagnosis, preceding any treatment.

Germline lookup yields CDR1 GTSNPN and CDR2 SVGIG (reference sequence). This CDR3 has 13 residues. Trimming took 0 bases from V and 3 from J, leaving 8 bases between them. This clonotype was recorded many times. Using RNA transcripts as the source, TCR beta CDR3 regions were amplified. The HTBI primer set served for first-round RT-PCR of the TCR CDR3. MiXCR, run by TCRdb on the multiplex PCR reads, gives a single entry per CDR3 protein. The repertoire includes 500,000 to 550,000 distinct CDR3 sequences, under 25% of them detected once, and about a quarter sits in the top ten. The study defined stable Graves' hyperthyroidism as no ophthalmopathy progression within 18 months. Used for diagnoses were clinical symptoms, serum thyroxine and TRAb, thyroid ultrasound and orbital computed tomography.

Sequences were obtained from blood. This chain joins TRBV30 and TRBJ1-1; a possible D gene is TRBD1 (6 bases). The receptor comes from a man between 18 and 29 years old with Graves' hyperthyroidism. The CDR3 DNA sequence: TGTGCCTGGAGTGTAGGGGGGGACACTGAAGCTTTCTTT. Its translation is CAWSVGGDTEAFF. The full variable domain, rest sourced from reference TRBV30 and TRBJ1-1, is SQTIHQWPATLVQPVGSPLSLECTVEGTSNPNLYWYRQAAGRGLQLLFYSVGIGQISSEVPQNLSASRPQDRQFILSSKKLLLSDSGFYLCAWSVGGDTEAFFGQGTRLTVV.